Listed here are 26 T cell receptor beta chains from one sample, sequenced in a study of T-cell reconstitution after alpha-beta-depleted transplantation in children (dated by TCRdb to the mid-2010s). The treatment or condition label, as the study defines it: allogeneic hematopoietic cell transplantation with graft depleted of TCRalphabeta T cells and CD19 B cells. The library came from PCR. Sequencing was carried out with an Illumina HiSeq 2500. To normalize quantification of the TCRbeta repertoire, the TCR libraries were built with molecular barcoding that relied on unique molecular identifiers. The public reads were reanalyzed by TCRdb: fastp trimming at Q25, MiXCR alignment, in-frame beta chains only. Each CDR3 protein appears once, grouped with its most common genes and DNA. Present in this sample are approximately 7,000 distinct CDR3 sequences, roughly 10% of which were seen just once. More than 20% of the sample lies in the top ten.

Source: PBMCs, mostly from graft donor cells, taken 180 days after TCRalphabeta/CD19-depleted stem cell transplant. Every receptor here comes from a child less than two years old who had a stem cell transplant for acute myeloid leukemia, so the T cells may come from the graft donor.

This clonotype was observed at least ten times. This rearrangement joins TRBV7-9 to TRBJ2-4, with TRBD2 matching 7 bases. The CDR3 covers 14 residues. V shed 0 bases, J shed 11 bases, and the junction held 7 bases outside the gene matches. Germline V gene sequence: CDR1 SEHNR, CDR2 FQNEAQ (reference sequence). For the CDR3, the DNA is TGTGCCAGCAGCTTAGCTCTAGCGGCAGCTTTTCAGTACTTC. This sequence encodes CASSLALAAAFQYF. Combining the CDR3 with reference TRBV7-9 and TRBJ2-4 gives the whole variable domain DTGVSQNPRHKITKRGQNVTFRCDPISEHNRLYWYRQTLGQGPEFLTYFQNEAQLEKSRLLSDRFSAERPKGSFSTLEIQRTEQGDSAMYLCASSLALAAAFQYFGAGTRLSVL.

This clonotype occurred many times. The rearrangement links TRBV7-2 to TRBJ2-1; TRBD2 agrees at 8 bases. In germline, CDR1 is SGHTA, CDR2 FQGNSA. Unmatched junction bases numbered 0, after V lost 1 base and J lost 1 base. The CDR3 length is 15 residues. The CDR3 DNA is TGTGCCAGCAGCTTAGTAGCGGGGTCCTACAATGAGCAGTTCTTC. Translated: CASSLVAGSYNEQFF.

This clonotype was counted many times. The chain combines TRBV7-2 with TRBJ1-6; TRBD1 matches 11 bases. Trimming removed 2 bases from V and 8 bases from J; junction bases left unmatched: 2. CDR3 length: 15 residues. Germline CDR1 and CDR2: SGHTA and FQGNSA. The CDR3 reads CASSLRDRGYSPLHF. The DNA of the CDR3 is TGTGCCAGCAGCTTACGGGACAGGGGGTATTCACCCCTCCACTTT. Together with reference TRBV7-2 and TRBJ1-6, the CDR3 gives the full variable domain: GAGVSQSPSNKVTEKGKDVELRCDPISGHTALYWYRQSLGQGLEFLIYFQGNSAPDKSGLPSDRFSAERTGGSVSTLTIQRTQQEDSAVYLCASSLRDRGYSPLHFGNGTRLTVT.

This clonotype was counted many times. The DNA for the CDR3 is TGTGCCAGCAGCTTAGGATCCGGACTAGCGGGAGCTCTGCAGTATTTT. It specifies CASSLGSGLAGALQYF. The chain is built from TRBV7-6 and TRBJ2-3, with 13 bases identical to TRBD2. Germline CDR1 SGHVS, CDR2 FNYEAQ. There are 16 residues in the CDR3. V lost 1 base to trimming and J lost 11 bases; unmatched junction nucleotides: 9.

At least ten counts were recorded for this clonotype. The J gene is TRBJ2-7, the V gene TRBV6-1; 7 bases are shared with TRBD1. CDR1 and CDR2 from the germline V gene are MNHNS and SASEGT. The V and J ends lost 6 bases and 0 bases, in that order; junction bases with no gene match: 2. There are 13 residues in the CDR3. CDR3 protein: CASRGDSSYEQYF. The CDR3 DNA follows: TGTGCCAGCAGGGGGGACAGCTCCTACGAGCAGTACTTC.

At least ten counts were recorded for this clonotype. The V gene is TRBV2, the J gene TRBJ1-5, with D possibly TRBD1 on 5 matching bases. Trimming removed 7 bases at V and 6 bases at J, with 13 bases between. The CDR3 sequence is 13 residues long. Looked up from germline, CDR1 is SNHLY and CDR2 is FYNNEI. This CDR3 reads CASKAGLLQPQHF. CDR3 DNA sequence: TGTGCCAGCAAGGCAGGGCTTCTTCAGCCCCAGCATTTT.

This clonotype was found many times. The chain uses TRBV12-3 or TRBV12-4 and TRBJ2-7, with 8 positions matching TRBD2. The V gene end was trimmed by 6 bases and the J gene end by 2 bases; junction bases not matched to a gene: 6. The CDR3 is made up of 14 amino acids. CDR3 in DNA: TGTGCCAGCAGACTCAGCGGGAGCACCTACGAGCAGTACTTC. Amino acid sequence: CASRLSGSTYEQYF.

This clonotype was counted ten times or more. The rearrangement uses TRBV4-1 and TRBJ1-1; possibly TRBD1 for D (5 bases). The CDR3 covers 15 residues. The V gene's germline CDR1 is MGHRA and CDR2 YSYEKL. V gave up 4 bases and J gave up 0 bases, with 12 bases separating them. CDR3 nucleotide sequence: TGCGCCAGCAGCCTAACAATGACAGTGAACACTGAAGCTTTCTTT. It translates to CASSLTMTVNTEAFF.

In its sample, this clonotype was seen many times. This sequence joins TRBV6-1 and TRBJ2-6, with 7 bases matching TRBD2. CDR1 is MNHNS, CDR2 SASEGT, per germline. Losses at the gene ends were 2 bases for V and 0 bases for J; bases not matched to a gene: 4. The CDR3 consists of 17 residues. CDR3 DNA sequence: TGTGCCAGCAGTGAATTGGGGGGGAGCTCTGGGGCCAACGTCCTGACTTTC. Its protein product is CASSELGGSSGANVLTF.

This clonotype was detected a few times. This chain links TRBV19 with TRBJ2-3; D is perhaps TRBD1 (5 bases). The V end was cut by 3 bases, the J end by 4 bases, with 17 bases between. Germline CDR1 and CDR2: LNHDA and SQIVND (reference sequence). This CDR3 has 16 amino acids. The chain's CDR3 is CASSIFQGIGADTQYF. The CDR3 DNA follows: TGTGCCAGTAGTATTTTCCAGGGAATCGGTGCAGATACGCAGTATTTT.

This chain uses TRBV6-5 with TRBJ1-2, with D unclear. The V gene's germline CDR1 is MNHEY and CDR2 SVGAGI. Trimming removed 2 bases at V and 8 bases at J, with 15 bases between. The CDR3 sequence is 14 residues long. CDR3 coding DNA: TGTGCCAGCAGTTACAACGGCTTAACCTACGGCTACACCTTC. Translation: CASSYNGLTYGYTF.

This clonotype was seen at least ten times. V and J are TRBV12-3 or TRBV12-4 and TRBJ2-1; 7 bases map to TRBD2. V was pared by 5 bases and J by 10 bases, with 5 bases of the junction left unmatched. The CDR3 loop spans 12 amino acids. The chain's CDR3 is CASSPRREEQFF. CDR3 in DNA: TGTGCCAGCAGTCCGCGGCGGGAGGAGCAGTTCTTC.

This clonotype was recorded at least ten times. The chain links TRBV6-1 to TRBJ2-3; weak D call: TRBD2 (6 bases). Trimming removed 5 bases from V and 0 bases from J, with 15 bases in between. Germline values: CDR1 MNHNS, CDR2 SASEGT. The CDR3 covers 16 residues. In nucleotides, the CDR3 is TGTGCCAGCAGTCCAAAGTCCAGCGGGAGCACAGATACGCAGTATTTT. This gives the protein CASSPKSSGSTDTQYF.

This clonotype was counted at least ten times. This chain joins TRBV4-2 and TRBJ2-7, with D possibly being TRBD1 (5 bases). Trimming left V 0 bases short and J 3 bases short, with 15 bases between. CDR3 length: 16 residues. Germline loops: CDR1 LGHNA, CDR2 YNFKEQ. CDR3 coding DNA: TGTGCCAGCAGCCAAGATTTGGGCAGGGTGGGCTACGAGCAGTACTTC. This translates into CASSQDLGRVGYEQYF.

This clonotype showed up many times. The J gene is TRBJ1-6, the V gene TRBV19; D is uncertain. The CDR3 consists of 15 residues. Germline V CDR1 and CDR2: LNHDA, SQIVND (reference sequence). V gave up 7 bases and J gave up 0 bases, with 10 bases separating them. CDR3 nucleotides: TGTGCCAGTAAGGAACGAGACTCCTATAATTCACCCCTCCACTTT. It specifies CASKERDSYNSPLHF.

This clonotype was counted ten times or more. The rearrangement links TRBV18 to TRBJ1-4; 9 nucleotides line up with TRBD1. The CDR3 totals 14 residues. V trimming: 5 bases; J trimming: 7 bases; junction bases outside the gene matches: 5. From germline, CDR1 is KGHSH and CDR2 LQKENI. The CDR3 sequence: CASSAGQGREKLFF. DNA of the CDR3: TGTGCCAGCTCAGCGGGACAGGGTCGTGAAAAACTGTTTTTT.

This clonotype qualifies as medium-sized. This sequence joins TRBV29-1 and TRBJ2-3; D is unclear. Trimming took off 4 bases at V and 1 base at J, with 12 bases between the two ends. This CDR3 has 14 residues. Germline V gene data show CDR1 as SQVTM and CDR2 as ANQGSEA. In DNA form, the CDR3 reads TGCAGCGTTGCTGCTCAGCTCGGCACAGATACGCAGTATTTT. This encodes CSVAAQLGTDTQYF.

The table lists this clonotype with many counts. V and J are TRBV6-5 and TRBJ2-5; D ambiguous. Germline-derived CDR1 and CDR2 are MNHEY and SVGAGI. The CDR3 spans 15 residues. Trimming took off 2 bases at V and 0 bases at J, with 10 bases between the two ends. The CDR3 here is CASSYGLPYQETQYF. CDR3 sequence (DNA): TGTGCCAGCAGTTACGGTCTTCCGTACCAAGAGACCCAGTACTTC.

This clonotype was recorded many times. The rearrangement uses TRBV20-1 and TRBJ1-1, with D uncertain. CDR3 size: 11 residues. The V and J ends lost 1 base and 11 bases respectively, with 11 bases between them. Germline values: CDR1 DFQATT, CDR2 SNEGSKA (reference sequence). The chain's CDR3 is CSARVVNGAFF. The CDR3 region has the DNA TGCAGTGCTAGAGTTGTGAACGGGGCTTTCTTT.

This clonotype is labeled medium-sized. The rearrangement uses TRBV7-9 and TRBJ1-5; no firm D call. The CDR3 extends over 13 amino acids. The ends were cut back, 1 base at V and 2 bases at J, with 3 bases in the middle. Germline lookup yields CDR1 SEHNR and CDR2 FQNEAQ (reference sequence). CDR3 sequence: CASSLDRNQPQHF. CDR3 bases: TGTGCCAGCAGCTTAGACCGCAATCAGCCCCAGCATTTT.

The V call is TRBV28, the J call TRBJ1-1; unclear D gene. Trimming pared 3 bases from V and 3 bases from J, leaving 11 bases between. The length of the CDR3 is 14 residues. Germline loops: CDR1 MDHEN, CDR2 SYDVKM. The CDR3 loop is CASSLAATHTEAFF. The DNA for the CDR3 is TGTGCCAGCAGTTTGGCCGCAACCCACACTGAAGCTTTCTTT.

This clonotype was seen at least ten times. The chain combines TRBV15 with TRBJ2-7; no reliable D call. V was trimmed by 4 bases and J by 2 bases, leaving 12 bases between them. The CDR3 spans 14 residues. CDR1 is LNHNV and CDR2 is YYDKDF in the germline V gene (reference sequence). The CDR3, as DNA: TGTGCCACCAGCAAGTTGGTGGCCCCCTACGAGCAGTACTTC. Its protein product is CATSKLVAPYEQYF.

Judged by abundance, this clonotype is large. This sequence joins TRBV12-3 or TRBV12-4 and TRBJ2-3, with unresolved D. CDR3 size: 11 residues. V gave up 3 bases and J gave up 6 bases, with 4 bases separating them. The CDR3 DNA reads as TGTGCCAGCAGTTTGCTTGATACGCAGTATTTT. Translating it yields CASSLLDTQYF.

Within the sample, this clonotype is medium-sized. The V call is TRBV27, the J call TRBJ2-7; 16 bases line up with TRBD2. The germline CDR1 and CDR2 sequences are MNHEY and SMNVEV (reference sequence). The length of the CDR3 is 14 residues. The V gene end was trimmed by 6 bases and the J gene end by 4 bases; junction bases not matched to a gene: 0. CDR3 sequence reads: CASRGLAGGYEQYF. CDR3 coding DNA: TGTGCCAGCAGGGGACTAGCGGGAGGGTACGAGCAGTACTTC.

Ten or more counts support this clonotype. CDR3 coding DNA: TGTGCCAGCAGTTGGGAGAGGGGGACTAGCGGCCCGCTTTTATTCTTC. Its protein is CASSWERGTSGPLLFF. V gene TRBV6-5 combines with J gene TRBJ2-1, with 11 bases fitting TRBD2. J was trimmed by 16 bases and V by 4 bases; bases with no gene match: 18. This CDR3 is 16 amino acids long. Germline CDR1 MNHEY, CDR2 SVGAGI.

This clonotype was observed many times. The genes are TRBV5-1 and TRBJ2-1; the match to TRBD1 covers 7 bases. The V and J ends lost 4 bases and 9 bases, in that order; junction bases with no gene match: 10. Germline lookup yields CDR1 SGHRS and CDR2 YFSETQ. The CDR3 is made up of 14 amino acids. The CDR3 here is CASSTPQGQIEQFF. The DNA of the CDR3 is TGCGCCAGCAGCACTCCCCAGGGACAGATTGAGCAGTTCTTC. Complete variable domain (other parts from reference TRBV5-1 and TRBJ2-1): KAGVTQTPRYLIKTRGQQVTLSCSPISGHRSVSWYQQTPGQGLQFLFEYFSETQRNKGNFPGRFSGRQFSNSRSEMNVSTLELGDSALYLCASSTPQGQIEQFFGPGTRLTVL.